One and the same sample provided the 25 T cell receptor beta chains below, sequenced in a study of identical twins. TCRdb fed the 5' RACE reads into MiXCR, producing one record per CDR3 protein. This table has around 240,000 distinct CDR3 sequences, approximately 7% appearing once. The same sample was also studied in work on yellow fever vaccine responses in identical twins.

The sample comprised memory (CD45RO+) T cells sorted from blood. These receptors originate from a woman aged 18-30 years in good health.

This clonotype came up many times. A junction end diverges from the germline sequence, so it may reflect a read error. The genes are TRBV5-1 and TRBJ2-3; D uncertain. The CDR3 length is 12 residues. From germline, CDR1 is SGHRS and CDR2 YFSETQ. The CDR3 loop reads CASSYSTDTQYF. For the CDR3, the DNA is TGTGCCAGCAGTTACAGCACAGATACGCAGTATTTT.

The chain joins TRBV5-1 to TRBJ1-4, with TRBD1 as a possible D gene (5 bases). The CDR3 runs 14 residues. V lost 4 bases, J lost 6 bases, and 13 bases lay in between. CDR1 and CDR2 from the germline V gene are SGHRS and YFSETQ. CDR3: CASSRGVRDEKLFF. In DNA form, the CDR3 reads TGCGCCAGCAGCCGGGGGGTACGGGATGAAAAACTGTTTTTT.

This rearrangement joins TRBV7-9 to TRBJ2-7; TRBD1 matches 8 bases. Germline CDR1 reads SEHNR; CDR2 reads FQNEAQ (reference sequence). The CDR3 covers 14 residues. Trimming at V came to 9 bases and at J to 0 bases, leaving 7 bases not matched to a gene. The CDR3 DNA reads as TGTGCCAGTGAAAGGGACAGGAGCTCCTACGAGCAGTACTTC. Its protein is CASERDRSSYEQYF.

This sequence joins TRBV5-1 and TRBJ1-1; D unclear. CDR3 length: 13 residues. The V end lost 0 bases, the J end lost 7 bases, and 10 bases lay between the germline ends. Germline-derived CDR1 and CDR2 are SGHRS and YFSETQ. The CDR3 sequence: CASSLGGRGEAFF. In DNA form, the CDR3 reads TGCGCCAGCAGCTTGGGGGGAAGAGGTGAAGCTTTCTTT.

The chain joins TRBV28 to TRBJ2-3, with a possible D match to TRBD1 (6 bases). The CDR3 runs 15 residues. CDR1 and CDR2 from the germline V gene are MDHEN and SYDVKM. The ends were cut back, 5 bases at V and 5 bases at J, with 17 bases in the middle. DNA for the CDR3: TGTGCCAGCAGTGCAAACAGGGTAGCAAAAGATACGCAGTATTTT. Protein sequence: CASSANRVAKDTQYF.

This clonotype was seen ten or more times. The rearrangement links TRBV5-1 to TRBJ2-7; D is possibly TRBD1 (6 bases). Germline V gene sequence: CDR1 SGHRS, CDR2 YFSETQ. Trimming pared 0 bases from V and 0 bases from J, leaving 13 bases between. CDR3 size: 16 residues. The CDR3 coding sequence is TGCGCCAGCAGCTTGGGAGGGGGACCTAGCTCCTACGAGCAGTACTTC. Its translation is CASSLGGGPSSYEQYF.

This clonotype appeared many times. The rearrangement joins TRBV20-1 to TRBJ2-3, with D maybe TRBD1 (5 bases). CDR1 and CDR2 (germline): DFQATT, SNEGSKA (reference sequence). V lost 2 bases to trimming and J lost 4 bases, with 10 bases between them. This CDR3 comprises 13 residues. In DNA form, the CDR3 reads TGCAGTGCTAGAACGTGGGGCCCAGATACGCAGTATTTT. This codes for CSARTWGPDTQYF.

This clonotype was counted a few times. The chain carries TRBV29-1 and TRBJ1-1; maybe TRBD1 (5 bases). The CDR3 has 13 amino acids. The V end was cut by 6 bases, the J end by 1 base, with 12 bases between. Germline CDR1 is SQVTM and CDR2 is ANQGSEA. This CDR3 reads CSVRDGQNTEAFF. The CDR3 DNA follows: TGCAGCGTCAGGGACGGCCAGAACACTGAAGCTTTCTTT.

The genes are TRBV12-3 or TRBV12-4 and TRBJ2-2, with D unclear. The CDR3 is 15 residues long. V lost 5 bases to trimming and J lost 1 base, with 11 bases between them. CDR3 coding DNA: TGTGCCAGCAGTCACAAAGTCAAGAACACCGGGGAGCTGTTTTTT. This codes for CASSHKVKNTGELFF.

The genes are TRBV10-3 and TRBJ1-3; perhaps TRBD1 as D (5 bases). V was clipped by 4 bases and J by 0 bases, with 13 bases between them. There are 16 residues in the CDR3. Germline CDR1 and CDR2: ENHRY and SYGVKD. DNA for the CDR3: TGTGCCATCAGTGTGGGGCAGGGAGACTCTGGAAACACCATATATTTT. As protein: CAISVGQGDSGNTIYF.

This clonotype was observed at least ten times. The V and J genes are TRBV9 and TRBJ2-5; tentatively, D is TRBD2 (6 bases). The CDR3 is made up of 13 amino acids. Germline CDR1 and CDR2: SGDLS and YYNGEE. V was shortened by 2 bases and J by 7 bases, with 12 bases between the two germline ends. CDR3 amino acids: CASSVRDLGTQYF. The CDR3 nucleotides read TGTGCCAGCAGCGTCAGGGACTTGGGGACCCAGTACTTC.

This clonotype was counted a few times. The V gene is TRBV10-2, the J gene TRBJ1-1; D is perhaps TRBD1 (5 bases). Germline-derived CDR1 and CDR2 are WSHSY and SAAADI. The CDR3 is 14 amino acids. Trimming stripped 2 bases from V and 4 bases from J, with 11 bases between. The CDR3 sequence is CASSEGGVSTEAFF. CDR3 nucleotides: TGCGCCAGCAGTGAGGGGGGGGTGAGCACTGAAGCTTTCTTT.

This chain connects TRBV24-1 to TRBJ2-1, with 13 bases fitting TRBD2. Germline V gives CDR1 KGHDR, CDR2 SFDVKD. V lost 6 bases and J lost 7; bases outside the gene matches: 2. The CDR3 totals 14 residues. CDR3 in amino acids: CATSTGLAGNEQFF. Here the CDR3 DNA reads TGTGCCACCAGTACGGGACTAGCGGGGAATGAGCAGTTCTTC.

In its sample, this clonotype was seen many times. V usage is TRBV20-1 and J usage is TRBJ2-7; 9 bases align to TRBD1. Germline V gene data show CDR1 as DFQATT and CDR2 as SNEGSKA (reference sequence). The J segment lost 2 bases and the V segment lost 2 bases, leaving 7 bases of the junction unmatched. The CDR3 is 15 amino acids. The CDR3 sequence is CSARSPGQGTYEQYF. The CDR3 DNA is TGCAGTGCTAGAAGTCCGGGACAGGGCACCTACGAGCAGTACTTC.

This clonotype appeared many times. V usage is TRBV7-6 and J usage is TRBJ1-4; D gene unclear. The CDR3 is 14 amino acids. From germline, CDR1 is SGHVS and CDR2 FNYEAQ. Deletions cut 4 bases from V and 2 bases from J, with 8 bases between. Written as DNA, the CDR3 is TGTGCCAGCAGCTCACTGGGGACTAATGAAAAACTGTTTTTT. Its translation: CASSSLGTNEKLFF.

Points on this clonotype: With a much larger clone just one base away, this may be a read error. This chain uses TRBV15 with TRBJ2-7; the D is unclear. Trimming removed 0 bases at V and 1 base at J, with 10 bases between. The CDR3 has 15 residues. Germline-derived CDR1 and CDR2 are LNHNV and YYDKDF (reference sequence). The CDR3 reads CATSREVGRSYEQYF. The CDR3 nucleotides are TGTGCCACCAGCAGAGAAGTAGGACGGTCCTACGAGCAGTACTTC.

In its sample, this clonotype was seen many times. The chain carries TRBV5-1 and TRBJ2-5, with a tentative D call TRBD1 (5 bases). Germline V gives CDR1 SGHRS, CDR2 YFSETQ. Trimming pared 4 bases from V and 0 bases from J, leaving 10 bases between. This CDR3 comprises 14 residues. The DNA for the CDR3 is TGCGCCAGCAGCCGAAGACAGTACCAAGAGACCCAGTACTTC. Protein product: CASSRRQYQETQYF.

The chain combines TRBV7-3 with TRBJ1-1; D is possibly TRBD1 (5 bases). This CDR3 has 15 amino acids. V was trimmed by 5 bases and J by 5 bases, leaving 18 bases between them. CDR1 and CDR2 from the germline V gene are SGHTA and FQGTGA. CDR3 sequence (DNA): TGTGCCAGCAGCCTTGGTGCATCAGGGAGGACTGAAGCTTTCTTT. Its translation is CASSLGASGRTEAFF.

V is TRBV6-2 or TRBV6-3 and J is TRBJ1-1; D unresolved. V lost 2 bases and J 5 bases, leaving 9 bases between the germline ends. From germline, CDR1 is MNHEY and CDR2 SVGEGT. The length of the CDR3 is 13 residues. CDR3 protein: CASSYVDRTEAFF. Here the CDR3 DNA reads TGTGCCAGCAGTTACGTGGATCGGACTGAAGCTTTCTTT.

This clonotype was picked up many times. The V call is TRBV3-1, the J call TRBJ2-1, with no clear D. Germline V lookup: CDR1 LGHDT, CDR2 YNNKEL (reference sequence). The CDR3 runs to 13 residues. V dropped 1 base and J dropped 5 bases, with 6 bases sitting between them. CDR3 in DNA: TGTGCCAGCAGCCAAGTAAGTGACAATGAGCAGTTCTTC. Encoded protein: CASSQVSDNEQFF.

At least ten counts were recorded for this clonotype. The chain couples TRBV18 to TRBJ2-7; TRBD2 matches 8 bases. The CDR3 sequence is 15 residues long. Germline-derived CDR1 and CDR2 are KGHSH and LQKENI. V gave up 3 bases and J gave up 4 bases; unmatched junction bases: 8. CDR3 in amino acids: CASSPISGSKYEQYF. The DNA for the CDR3 is TGTGCCAGCTCACCGATCAGCGGGAGTAAATACGAGCAGTACTTC.

A few counts support this clonotype. A read error may account for a junction end that differs from germline. The rearrangement joins TRBV2 to TRBJ2-3; TRBD2 might be the D (7 bases). This CDR3 has 19 amino acids. The germline gives CDR1 SNHLY, CDR2 FYNNEI. DNA of the CDR3: TGTGCCTGCAGTTCCCACCGGAGGGGGGGCCTTCTACACACAGATACGCAGTATTTT. Its protein is CACSSHRRGGLLHTDTQYF.

V gene TRBV7-2 combines with J gene TRBJ2-7; possibly TRBD2 for D (5 bases). Germline loops: CDR1 SGHTA, CDR2 FQGNSA. This CDR3 region has 15 residues. Trimming stripped 5 bases from V and 4 bases from J, with 18 bases between. Here the CDR3 DNA reads TGTGCCAGCAGCGACCGAGGCGGGCCTAGGTACGAGCAGTACTTC. Translation: CASSDRGGPRYEQYF.

This clonotype appeared many times. V is TRBV29-1 and J is TRBJ2-7; D may be TRBD1 or TRBD2 (6 bases each). Trimming took off 4 bases at V and 3 bases at J, with 16 bases between the two ends. CDR3 length: 14 amino acids. CDR1 SQVTM and CDR2 ANQGSEA come from the germline V gene. Written as DNA, the CDR3 is TGCAGCGTTGGCCCAAGTGGAGGGGGCTACGAGCAGTACTTC. Translating it yields CSVGPSGGGYEQYF.

This clonotype has only a few counts. V and J are TRBV12-3 or TRBV12-4 and TRBJ1-1; D is uncertain. The V end lost 6 bases, the J end lost 7 bases, and 15 bases lay between the germline ends. The CDR3 extends over 13 amino acids. The CDR3 DNA sequence: TGTGCCAGCAGCCGCCGGGAGAACTTTGAAGCTTTCTTT. Protein: CASSRRENFEAFF.